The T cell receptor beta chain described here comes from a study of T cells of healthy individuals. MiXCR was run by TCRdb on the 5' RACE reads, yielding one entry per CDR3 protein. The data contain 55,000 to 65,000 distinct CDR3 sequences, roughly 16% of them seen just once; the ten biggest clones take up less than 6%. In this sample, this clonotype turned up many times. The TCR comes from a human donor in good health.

The CDR3 loop is CASSPPERESSYNEQFF. The CDR3 DNA sequence: TGTGCCAGTAGTCCCCCGGAGCGGGAGAGCTCCTACAATGAGCAGTTCTTC. The chain combines TRBV19 with TRBJ2-1, with 8 bases fitting TRBD2. This CDR3 comprises 17 residues. Per germline, CDR1 LNHDA and CDR2 SQIVND (reference sequence). V lost 5 bases, J lost 0 bases, and 9 bases stayed unmatched.